The source of this T cell receptor (beta chain) is a study of shared clonotypes between healthy human individuals. Study outcomes and limitations: A handful of donors showed sharing of approximately 5% of naive CD4 clonotypes.

Germline assignment: CDR1 SNHLY and CDR2 FYNNEI. V lost 6 bases and J 5 bases, leaving 4 bases between the germline ends. There are 10 residues in the CDR3. With regard to this clone: The antigen remains unidentified.

The repertoire was sequenced with immunoSEQ multiplex PCR; TCRdb's copy has only in-frame clones and lacks some. This sample has about 340,000 clones, with around 67% found just once. The receptor was derived from a young man in good health. V is TRBV2 and J is TRBJ2-5; D not resolved. The sequenced sample consisted of memory CD4+ T cells sorted from blood. The subset here: CD45RA-negative fraction. CDR3 sequence (DNA): TGTGCCAGCAGAGAGGAGACCCAGTACTTC. Amino acids: CASREETQYF.